The present TCR beta chain was sequenced within a study of blood T cell repertoires in COVID-19. Study-wide context: From the United States, Italy and Spain came samples of acute and convalescent COVID-19. T cells, B-cell-depleted T cells, or PBMCs supplied cDNA or gDNA.

Sequencing used immunoSEQ multiplex PCR; TCRdb keeps in-frame clones, though not all of them. Of around 400,000 clones listed, more than 70% are singletons. The CDR3 spans 12 residues. V lost 6 bases, J lost 7 bases, and 13 bases lay in between. Germline lookup yields CDR1 KGHSH and CDR2 LQKENI. One Seattle source followed patients from active infection through their disease course. V is TRBV18 and J is TRBJ2-7; weak D call: TRBD1 (6 bases). The source material was peripheral blood. The clonotype was recovered from a woman in her fifties or sixties with COVID-19, enrolled during active disease. Here the CDR3 DNA reads TGTGCCAGCTCCCCGATGACAGGAGAGCAGTACTTC. Amino acid sequence: CASSPMTGEQYF.